This T cell receptor beta chain was sequenced during a study of OX40 agonist ivuxolimab in advanced cancers. Method: immunoSEQ multiplex PCR; TCRdb's copy keeps in-frame clones and lacks some. The sample carries more than 90,000 clones, approximately 84% recorded once. This CDR3 spans 16 amino acids. Germline assignment: CDR1 SGHAT and CDR2 FQNNGV. V was shortened by 0 bases and J by 4 bases, with 13 bases between the two germline ends. This TCR was recovered from an adult with an advanced solid tumor such as melanoma, head and neck, liver or kidney cancer. The rearrangement uses TRBV11-2 and TRBJ1-3; D is possibly TRBD1 (6 bases). The sequences come from CD4+ or CD8+ T cells sorted from blood, collected in a trial of the OX40 agonist ivuxolimab. CDR3 protein: CASSLERGALGNTIYF. The CDR3 region has the DNA TGTGCCAGCAGCTTAGAAAGGGGGGCGCTGGGAAACACCATATATTTT.